This TCR beta chain was recovered during a study of OX40 agonist ivuxolimab in advanced cancers. As for the study in general: A diagnosis of hepatocellular carcinoma, melanoma, renal cell or head and neck cancer was present in dose-escalation patients. Cohort: roughly 80% men, mean age about 60, aged about 23 to 80. Study-level results: Expanded clones were, on average, more numerous among CD8+ T cells than CD4+.

Profiled with immunoSEQ multiplex PCR; TCRdb holds only in-frame clones, not every one. The sample includes under 90,000 clones, approximately 95% seen only once; the top ten take about 0.32%. This clone came up a few times. Its target is unknown. Within the sample, other DNA sequences also encode this same CDR3. The specimen was CD4+ or CD8+ T cells sorted from blood, collected in a trial of the OX40 agonist ivuxolimab. This clonotype was sampled from an adult with an advanced solid tumor such as melanoma, head and neck, liver or kidney cancer.

CDR3 sequence: CASSSYTEAFF. CDR3 bases: TGTGCCAGCAGCTCATACACTGAAGCTTTCTTT. The rearrangement links TRBV7-2 to TRBJ1-1, with D unresolved. This CDR3 contains 11 residues. Germline CDR1 reads SGHTA; CDR2 reads FQGNSA. The germline V and J ends were trimmed by 4 bases and 3 bases, with 3 bases remaining between them. Based on the CDR3 plus reference TRBV7-2 and TRBJ1-1, the full variable domain is GAGVSQSPSNKVTEKGKDVELRCDPISGHTALYWYRQSLGQGLEFLIYFQGNSAPDKSGLPSDRFSAERTGGSVSTLTIQRTQQEDSAVYLCASSSYTEAFFGQGTRLTVV.